These 10 T cell receptor beta chains originate from one sample sequenced in a study of beta chain features in type 1 diabetes. Study-level points and caveats: For Type 1 diabetes patients, all four CD4+ subsets carried TCRB CDR3s that were moderately but significantly shorter.

These TCRs are of unknown antigen specificity. The isolated RNA, all of it, was reverse transcribed, so expressed TCRB transcripts were what got sequenced. TCRdb keeps only in-frame clones here, not all; method: immunoSEQ multiplex PCR. The table has around 650,000 clones, 9.5% to 15% seen once. Sequences were obtained from naive CD4+ T cells from blood. The receptors were sampled from a man younger than 45 with type 1 diabetes.

This clone has just a few counts. The V and J genes are TRBV30 and TRBJ2-3; 9 nucleotides match TRBD1. Germline CDR1 GTSNPN, CDR2 SVGIG (reference sequence). V was clipped by 4 bases and J by 3 bases; unmatched bases: 8. The CDR3 extends over 15 amino acids. The CDR3 loop is CAWIHIQGATDTQYF. Written as DNA, the CDR3 is TGTGCCTGGATCCACATACAGGGGGCAACAGATACGCAGTATTTT.

As regards this clone: The same CDR3 can be traced to other DNA sequences in this sample. The chain combines TRBV5-1 with TRBJ1-1; a weak D match, TRBD1 (5 bases). The CDR3 is 13 residues long. Trimming removed 4 bases at V and 4 bases at J, with 11 bases between. The germline CDR1 and CDR2 sequences are SGHRS and YFSETQ. CDR3 sequence: CASSLTGGTEAFF. The CDR3 coding sequence is TGCGCCAGCAGCCTGACCGGGGGCACTGAAGCTTTCTTT.

A remark on this clone: Other nucleotide sequences in the sample specify the same CDR3. The chain employs TRBV5-1 and TRBJ2-3; 10 bases are shared with TRBD1. The CDR3 is 14 amino acids. The germline V gene has CDR1 SGHRS and CDR2 YFSETQ. J gave up 4 bases and V 4 bases, and 3 bases lay outside the gene matches. This CDR3 reads CASSLGTGADTQYF. In DNA form, the CDR3 reads TGCGCCAGCAGCCTAGGGACAGGGGCAGATACGCAGTATTTT.

The chain joins TRBV5-1 to TRBJ2-2; D remains ambiguous. Germline V gene lookup returns CDR1 SGHRS and CDR2 YFSETQ. The CDR3 covers 13 residues. V dropped 2 bases and J dropped 4 bases, with 6 bases sitting between them. The CDR3 region is CASSFEVTGELFF. The CDR3 nucleotides are TGCGCCAGCAGCTTCGAGGTCACCGGGGAGCTGTTTTTT.

The CDR3 reads CASTLSTSGESETQYF. The CDR3 DNA reads as TGTGCCAGCACCCTTTCGACTAGCGGGGAATCGGAGACCCAGTACTTC. The V gene is TRBV7-9, the J gene TRBJ2-5, with 11 bases that match TRBD2. V was pared by 7 bases and J by 5 bases, with 12 bases of the junction left unmatched. Germline V gene sequence: CDR1 SEHNR, CDR2 FQNEAQ (reference sequence). CDR3 length: 16 amino acids.

A few counts support this clone. The chain links TRBV7-2 to TRBJ2-3, with 10 bases that match TRBD2. V lost 5 bases, J lost 5 bases, and 10 bases stayed unmatched. From germline, CDR1 is SGHTA and CDR2 FQGNSA. CDR3 length equals 16 residues. The CDR3 DNA follows: TGTGCCAGCAGCCGAGCCGGACTAGCGGAGGGAGATACGCAGTATTTT. This encodes CASSRAGLAEGDTQYF.

Comments on this clone: The sample carries other DNA sequences with the same CDR3. The chain carries TRBV18 and TRBJ2-7; D is ambiguous. The CDR3 runs to 13 residues. Germline CDR1 reads KGHSH; CDR2 reads LQKENI. Trimming cost V 2 bases and J 1 base, with 6 bases left between them. CDR3 DNA sequence: TGTGCCAGCTCACCAGGTCCGTCCTACGAGCAGTACTTC. Its protein product is CASSPGPSYEQYF. The variable domain in full, completed from reference TRBV18 and TRBJ2-7, reads NAGVMQNPRHLVRRRGQEARLRCSPMKGHSHVYWYRQLPEEGLKFMVYLQKENIIDESGMPKERFSAEFPKEGPSILRIQQVVRGDSAAYFCASSPGPSYEQYFGPGTRLTVT.

This clone showed up just a few times. The gene calls are TRBV2 and TRBJ1-1; D not certain. Germline V gene data show CDR1 as SNHLY and CDR2 as FYNNEI. The CDR3 has 11 amino acids. The V and J ends lost 7 bases and 5 bases respectively, with 8 bases between them. CDR3 protein: CASTRVTEAFF. In DNA, the CDR3 is TGTGCCAGCACCCGGGTTACTGAAGCTTTCTTT.

In its sample, this clone was seen a few times. V is TRBV21-1 and J is TRBJ2-1; the table's TRBD2 call for D was not verified on the DNA. TRBV21-1 is annotated as a pseudogene. The CDR3 is 16 residues long. In DNA, the CDR3 is TGTGCCAGCAGCCCTCGACTAGCGGGGGAGTACAATGAGCAGTTCTTC. Translating gives CASSPRLAGEYNEQFF.

This chain uses TRBV5-1 with TRBJ1-2; tentatively, D is TRBD1 (5 bases). The V gene's germline CDR1 is SGHRS and CDR2 YFSETQ. The CDR3 has 16 amino acids. The V gene lost 0 bases and the J gene lost 6 bases, with 18 bases spanning the gap. In nucleotides, the CDR3 is TGCGCCAGCAGCTTGGATGGATCAGGGATGTCGAATGGCTACACCTTC. This translates into CASSLDGSGMSNGYTF.